This entry concerns a single TCR beta chain. As yet, its antigen is unknown. This record comes from a study of long-term antiretroviral therapy in people with HIV. Study as a whole: In the earliest collections, sampling predates the 2015 immediate-ART recommendation by about a decade.

Assay version v3.0 of immunoSEQ was used, and it was run at survey level. Sequencing was directed toward about 40,000-50,000 T-cell genomes in each sample. Here immunoSEQ multiplex PCR was the method, and the copy in TCRdb shows in-frame clones only, minus some. The sample includes 15,000 to 20,000 clones, 90% to 95% of them seen just once. This CDR3 region has 14 residues. Trimming took 4 bases from V and 4 from J, leaving 14 bases between them. Germline lookup yields CDR1 SGDLS and CDR2 YYNGEE. Findings of the study overall: After ART, diversity increased yet remained lower than transplant donor controls.

This receptor was identified in a man aged 50 or older with HIV. Sample: unsorted PBMCs, taken 3 years after starting antiretroviral therapy. The chain couples TRBV9 to TRBJ1-2; no firm D call. The CDR3 nucleotides read TGTGCCAGCAGCCCAATAGCCGGCAGCTATGGCTACACCTTC. Translated, it gives CASSPIAGSYGYTF.